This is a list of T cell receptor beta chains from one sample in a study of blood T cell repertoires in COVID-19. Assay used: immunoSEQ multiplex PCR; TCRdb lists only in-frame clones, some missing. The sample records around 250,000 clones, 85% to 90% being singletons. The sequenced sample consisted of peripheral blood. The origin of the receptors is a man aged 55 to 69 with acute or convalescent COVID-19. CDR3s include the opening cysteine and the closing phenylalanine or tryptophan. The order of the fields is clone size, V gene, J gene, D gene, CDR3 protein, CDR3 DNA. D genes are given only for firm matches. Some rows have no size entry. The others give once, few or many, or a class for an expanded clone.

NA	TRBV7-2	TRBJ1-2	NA	CASSHGTNYGYTF	TGTGCCAGCAGCCACGGGACTAACTATGGCTACACCTTC
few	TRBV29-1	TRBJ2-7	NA	CSALGQYEQYF	TGCAGCGCTCTCGGACAGTACGAGCAGTACTTC
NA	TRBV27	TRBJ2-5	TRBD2	CASSVLGEGETQYF	TGTGCCAGCAGCGTACTTGGGGAGGGAGAGACCCAGTACTTC
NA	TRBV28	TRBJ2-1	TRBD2	CASSGTRLTLASYNEQFF	TGTGCCAGCAGTGGGACTAGGTTGACCTTGGCCTCCTACAATGAGCAGTTCTTC
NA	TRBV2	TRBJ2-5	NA	CASSGHGQETQYF	TGTGCCAGCAGTGGACACGGCCAAGAGACCCAGTACTTC
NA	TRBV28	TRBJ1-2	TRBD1	CASSLWTGGFYGYTF	TGTGCCAGCAGTTTATGGACAGGGGGCTTCTATGGCTACACCTTC
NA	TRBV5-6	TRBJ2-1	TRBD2	CASRKDGRGSEQFF	TGTGCCAGCAGAAAGGACGGGAGGGGAAGTGAGCAGTTCTTC
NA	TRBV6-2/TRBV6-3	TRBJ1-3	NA	CASSNGGDGNTIYF	TGTGCCAGCAGTAATGGAGGGGACGGAAACACCATATATTTT
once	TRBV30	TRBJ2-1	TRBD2	CAWSPLGGDEQFF	TGTGCCTGGAGCCCCCTGGGGGGGGATGAGCAGTTCTTC
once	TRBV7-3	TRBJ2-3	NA	CASSPWAGRSTDTQYF	TGTGCCAGCAGCCCATGGGCGGGACGGAGCACAGATACGCAGTATTTT
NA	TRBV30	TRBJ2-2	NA	CAWSVPTNLGAGELFF	TGTGCCTGGAGTGTTCCGACTAACTTAGGAGCCGGGGAGCTGTTTTTT
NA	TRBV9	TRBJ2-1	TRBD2	CASSVSSGRAGNEQFF	TGTGCCAGCAGCGTCTCTAGCGGGAGGGCCGGGAATGAGCAGTTCTTC
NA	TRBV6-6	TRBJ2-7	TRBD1	CASSTNRDRDYEQYF	TGTGCCAGCAGTACTAACCGGGACAGGGACTACGAGCAGTACTTC
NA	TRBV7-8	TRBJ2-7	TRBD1	CASSDLSGTDINYEQYF	TGTGCCAGCAGCGACCTTTCCGGGACAGACATAAACTACGAGCAGTACTTC
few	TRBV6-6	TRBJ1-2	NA	CASRYGYGYTF	TGTGCCAGCCGGTACGGCTATGGCTACACCTTC
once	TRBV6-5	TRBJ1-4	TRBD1	CASTTTGGREKLFF	TGTGCCAGCACCACGACAGGGGGCCGGGAAAAACTGTTTTTT
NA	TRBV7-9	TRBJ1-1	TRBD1	CASSEDRVNTEAFF	TGTGCCAGCAGCGAGGACAGGGTGAACACTGAAGCTTTCTTT
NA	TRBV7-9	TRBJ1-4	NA	CASSLGVVWGLDEKLFF	TGTGCCAGCAGCTTAGGGGTGGTCTGGGGCCTCGATGAAAAACTGTTTTTT
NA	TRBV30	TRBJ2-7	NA	CAWSYGGMPPYEQYF	TGTGCCTGGAGTTATGGCGGGATGCCCCCCTACGAGCAGTACTTC
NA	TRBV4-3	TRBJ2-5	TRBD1	CASSVGTGRRRETQYF	TGCGCCAGCAGCGTTGGGACAGGTCGGCGTCGTGAGACCCAGTACTTC
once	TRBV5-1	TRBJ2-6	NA	CASSLAAGANVLTF	TGCGCCAGCAGCCTGGCGGCTGGGGCCAACGTCCTGACTTTC
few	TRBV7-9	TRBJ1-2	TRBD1	CASSLLQGTGANYGYTF	TGTGCCAGCAGCTTATTACAAGGGACAGGGGCTAACTATGGCTACACCTTC
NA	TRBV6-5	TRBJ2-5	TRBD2	CASSWTSGTETQYF	TGTGCCAGCAGCTGGACTAGCGGGACGGAGACCCAGTACTTC
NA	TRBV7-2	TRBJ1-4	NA	CASSLARGGWEKLFF	TGTGCCAGCAGCTTAGCAAGGGGTGGGTGGGAAAAACTGTTTTTT
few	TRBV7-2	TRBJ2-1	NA	CASSLVGGLYNEQFF	TGTGCCAGCAGCTTAGTCGGGGGTTTGTACAATGAGCAGTTCTTC
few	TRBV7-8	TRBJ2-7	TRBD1	CASSLNLQGYEQYF	TGTGCCAGCAGCCTTAACTTACAGGGGTACGAGCAGTACTTC
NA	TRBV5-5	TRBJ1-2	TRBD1	CASSPDRDYGYTF	TGTGCCAGCAGCCCGGACAGGGACTATGGCTACACCTTC
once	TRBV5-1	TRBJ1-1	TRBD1	CASSQGQENTEAFF	TGCGCCAGCAGCCAGGGACAGGAGAACACTGAAGCTTTCTTT
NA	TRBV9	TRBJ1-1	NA	CASSVGTAMNTEAFF	TGTGCCAGCAGCGTAGGGACAGCAATGAACACTGAAGCTTTCTTT
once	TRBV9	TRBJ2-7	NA	CASSVEIGEQYF	TGTGCCAGCAGCGTAGAGATCGGCGAGCAGTACTTC
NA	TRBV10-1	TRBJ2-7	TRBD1	CAGLPGQGAIESIYEQYF	TGCGCCGGCTTGCCGGGACAGGGGGCCATCGAATCTATCTACGAGCAGTACTTC
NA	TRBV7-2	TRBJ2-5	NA	CASSPAWTHQQETQYF	TGTGCCAGCAGCCCGGCCTGGACACATCAACAAGAGACCCAGTACTTC
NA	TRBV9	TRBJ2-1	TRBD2	CASSARASGREEQFF	TGTGCCAGCAGCGCCCGGGCTAGCGGGAGGGAGGAGCAGTTCTTC
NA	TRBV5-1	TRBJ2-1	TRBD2	CASSLATSGSDEQFF	TGCGCCAGCAGCTTGGCAACTAGCGGGAGCGATGAGCAGTTCTTC
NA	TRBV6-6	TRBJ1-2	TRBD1	CASSYVPGQGFNGYTF	TGTGCCAGCAGTTACGTCCCGGGACAGGGTTTCAATGGCTACACCTTC
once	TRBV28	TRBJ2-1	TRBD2	CASSPRLAGQFF	TGTGCCAGCAGCCCAAGACTAGCGGGACAGTTCTTC
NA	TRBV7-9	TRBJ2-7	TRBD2	CASSLGTSGKGYEQYF	TGTGCCAGCAGCTTAGGGACTAGCGGGAAGGGCTACGAGCAGTACTTC
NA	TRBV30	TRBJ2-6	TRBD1	CAWSPYSLGQGMRTGANVLTF	TGTGCCTGGAGCCCATATTCTTTAGGACAGGGGATGAGGACTGGGGCCAACGTCCTGACTTTC
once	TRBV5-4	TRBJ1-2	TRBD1	CASSSGQYNYGYTF	TGTGCCAGCAGCTCGGGACAGTATAACTATGGCTACACCTTC
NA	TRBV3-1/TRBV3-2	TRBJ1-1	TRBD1	CASSQAYRDRLMNTEAFF	TGTGCCAGCAGCCAAGCCTACCGGGACAGACTCATGAACACTGAAGCTTTCTTT
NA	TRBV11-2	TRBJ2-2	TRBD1	CASSWTGATGELFF	TGTGCCAGCAGCTGGACAGGGGCCACCGGGGAGCTGTTTTTT
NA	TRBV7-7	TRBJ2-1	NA	CASSLVGRLNEQFF	TGTGCTAGCAGCTTAGTGGGCCGTCTAAATGAGCAGTTCTTC
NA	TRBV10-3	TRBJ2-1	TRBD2	CAITKAGDNSYNEQFF	TGTGCCATCACCAAAGCGGGAGACAACTCCTACAATGAGCAGTTCTTC
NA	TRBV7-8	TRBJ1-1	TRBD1	CASSLDRGDGRLEVRGTEAFF	TGTGCCAGCAGTCTGGACAGGGGTGATGGGAGGCTTGAGGTACGGGGCACTGAAGCTTTCTTT
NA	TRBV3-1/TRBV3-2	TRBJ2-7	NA	CASSQFRTRRGEQYF	TGTGCCAGCAGCCAGTTTCGAACCCGGCGGGGCGAGCAGTACTTC
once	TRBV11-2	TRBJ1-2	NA	CASSLAGRDGYTF	TGTGCCAGCAGCTTAGCAGGTCGAGATGGCTACACCTTC
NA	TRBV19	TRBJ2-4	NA	CASSTPERVAKNIQYF	TGTGCCAGTAGTACACCGGAGAGAGTAGCCAAAAACATTCAGTACTTC
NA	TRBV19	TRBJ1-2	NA	CASSLGQNPVYGYTF	TGTGCCAGTAGCCTAGGACAGAATCCCGTCTATGGCTACACCTTC
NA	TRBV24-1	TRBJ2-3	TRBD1	CATSDVGQGAWTDTQYF	TGTGCCACCAGTGATGTTGGACAGGGAGCGTGGACAGATACGCAGTATTTT
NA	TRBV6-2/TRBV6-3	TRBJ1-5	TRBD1	CASSYWTGDYQPQHF	TGTGCCAGCAGCTATTGGACAGGGGACTATCAGCCCCAGCATTTT
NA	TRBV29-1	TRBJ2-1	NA	CSGTPSYNEQFF	TGCAGCGGGACACCCTCCTACAATGAGCAGTTCTTC
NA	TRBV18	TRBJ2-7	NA	CASSDTNGMYEQYF	TGTGCCAGCTCGGACACCAACGGCATGTACGAGCAGTACTTC
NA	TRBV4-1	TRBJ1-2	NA	CASSQEAGLSYGYTF	TGCGCCAGCAGCCAAGAAGCGGGGCTGAGCTATGGCTACACCTTC
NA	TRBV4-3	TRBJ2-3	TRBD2	CASSQGLADTDTQYF	TGCGCCAGCAGCCAAGGACTAGCGGATACAGATACGCAGTATTTT
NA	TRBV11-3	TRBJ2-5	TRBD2	CASSPWTSGRKETQYF	TGTGCCAGCAGCCCCTGGACTAGCGGGAGGAAAGAGACCCAGTACTTC
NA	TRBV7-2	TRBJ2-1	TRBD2	CASSPHPPSGRAGEQFF	TGTGCCAGCAGCCCCCACCCCCCTAGCGGGAGGGCCGGGGAGCAGTTCTTC
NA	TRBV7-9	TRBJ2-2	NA	CASSLGSWAGTNTGELFF	TGTGCCAGCAGCTTAGGAAGCTGGGCGGGGACGAACACCGGGGAGCTGTTTTTT
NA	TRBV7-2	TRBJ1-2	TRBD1	CASSLARDSHAGYTF	TGTGCCAGCAGCTTAGCGCGGGACAGTCACGCCGGCTACACCTTC